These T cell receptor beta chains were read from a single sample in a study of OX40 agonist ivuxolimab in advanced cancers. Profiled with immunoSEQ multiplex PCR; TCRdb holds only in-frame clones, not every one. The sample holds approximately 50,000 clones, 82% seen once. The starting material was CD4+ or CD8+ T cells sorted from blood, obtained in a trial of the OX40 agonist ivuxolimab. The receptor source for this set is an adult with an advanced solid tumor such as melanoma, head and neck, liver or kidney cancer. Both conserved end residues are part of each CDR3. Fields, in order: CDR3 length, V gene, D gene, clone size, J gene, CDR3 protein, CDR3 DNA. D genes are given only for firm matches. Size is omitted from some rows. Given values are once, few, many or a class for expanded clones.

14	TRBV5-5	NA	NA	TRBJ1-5	CASSTGDGSQPQHF	TGTGCCAGCAGTACGGGGGACGGGAGTCAGCCCCAGCATTTT
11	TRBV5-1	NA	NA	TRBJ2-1	CASYRGGEQFF	TGCGCCAGCTACAGGGGGGGTGAGCAGTTCTTC
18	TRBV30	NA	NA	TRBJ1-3	CAWSVPWGGPQTGNTIYF	TGTGCCTGGAGTGTTCCTTGGGGGGGCCCCCAAACTGGAAACACCATATATTTT
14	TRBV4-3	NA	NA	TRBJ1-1	CASSQGPASTEAFF	TGCGCCAGCAGCCAAGGTCCAGCCAGCACTGAAGCTTTCTTT
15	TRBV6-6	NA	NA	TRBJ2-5	CASSYSRETQETQYF	TGTGCCAGCAGTTACTCGAGGGAGACTCAAGAGACCCAGTACTTC
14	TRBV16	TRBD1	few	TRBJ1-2	CASSGGTGHYGYTF	TGTGCCAGCAGCGGAGGGACAGGACACTATGGCTACACCTTC
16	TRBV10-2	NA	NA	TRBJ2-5	CASSESNGPGQETQYF	TGCGCCAGCAGTGAGTCGAATGGCCCGGGCCAAGAGACCCAGTACTTC
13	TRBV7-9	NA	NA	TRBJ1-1	CASSLNTNTEAFF	TGTGCCAGCAGCCTAAACACGAACACTGAAGCTTTCTTT
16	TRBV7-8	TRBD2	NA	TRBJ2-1	CASSPRGGGIPNEQFF	TGTGCCAGCAGCCCTAGGGGCGGGGGGATACCCAATGAGCAGTTCTTC
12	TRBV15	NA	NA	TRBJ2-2	CATSRAQGELFF	TGTGCCACCAGCAGAGCGCAGGGGGAGCTGTTTTTT
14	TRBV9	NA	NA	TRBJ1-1	CASSVLAGDWIAFF	TGTGCCAGCAGCGTACTAGCAGGGGACTGGATAGCTTTCTTT
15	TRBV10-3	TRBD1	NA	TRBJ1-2	CAISESPGQGLGYTF	TGTGCCATCAGTGAGTCCCCGGGACAGGGTCTTGGCTACACCTTC
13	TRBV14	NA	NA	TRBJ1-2	CASSHAGSSSKIF	TGTGCCAGCAGCCACGCAGGGAGCAGCTCGAAAATCTTC
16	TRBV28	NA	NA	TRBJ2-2	CASSLFGGISTGELFF	TGTGCCAGCAGTTTATTCGGGGGTATTTCAACCGGGGAGCTGTTTTTT
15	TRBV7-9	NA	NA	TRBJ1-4	CASSLWGAPNEKLFF	TGTGCCAGCAGCTTATGGGGGGCCCCCAATGAAAAACTGTTTTTT
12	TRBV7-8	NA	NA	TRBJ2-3	CASREAGFTQYF	TGTGCCAGCAGAGAAGCCGGGTTTACGCAGTATTTT
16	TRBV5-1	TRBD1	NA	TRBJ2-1	CASSPLFGQGALEQFF	TGCGCCAGCAGCCCCCTTTTCGGACAGGGGGCGCTTGAGCAGTTCTTC
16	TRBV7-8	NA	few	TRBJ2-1	CASSPYRVLGSGEQFF	TGTGCCAGCAGCCCCTACAGGGTTTTAGGTTCAGGGGAGCAGTTCTTC
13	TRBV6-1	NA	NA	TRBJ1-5	CANRAGGNQPQHF	TGTGCCAACAGGGCCGGGGGCAATCAGCCCCAGCATTTT
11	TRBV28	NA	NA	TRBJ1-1	CASSFPGVAFF	TGTGCCAGCAGTTTTCCAGGGGTCGCTTTCTTT
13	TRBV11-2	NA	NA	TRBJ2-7	CASSLDMGNEQYF	TGTGCCAGCAGCTTAGATATGGGTAACGAGCAGTACTTC
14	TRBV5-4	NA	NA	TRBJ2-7	CASSLVGVDDEQYF	TGTGCCAGCAGCTTGGTAGGAGTCGACGACGAGCAGTACTTC
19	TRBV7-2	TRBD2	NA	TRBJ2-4	CASSLGWVAGALAKNIQYF	TGTGCCAGCAGCTTAGGATGGGTAGCGGGGGCGTTAGCCAAAAACATTCAGTACTTC
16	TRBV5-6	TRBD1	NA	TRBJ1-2	CASSSHGAGGNYGYTF	TGTGCCAGCAGCTCCCACGGGGCAGGGGGCAATTATGGCTACACCTTC
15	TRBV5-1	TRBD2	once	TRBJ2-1	CASSLGVGGFNEQFF	TGCGCCAGCAGCTTGGGTGTCGGGGGGTTTAATGAGCAGTTCTTC
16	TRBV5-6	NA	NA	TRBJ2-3	CASSLATAEARGTQYF	TGTGCCAGCAGCTTGGCCACGGCGGAAGCCCGGGGGACGCAGTATTTT
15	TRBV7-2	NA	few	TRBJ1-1	CASRPTQGGWVEAFF	TGTGCCAGCAGGCCGACACAGGGCGGATGGGTAGAAGCTTTCTTT
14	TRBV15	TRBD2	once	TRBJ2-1	CATSRSGGADEQFF	TGTGCCACCAGCAGAAGCGGGGGGGCCGATGAGCAGTTCTTC
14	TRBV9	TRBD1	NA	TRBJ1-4	CASSPGTANEKLFF	TGTGCCAGCAGCCCGGGGACAGCTAATGAAAAACTGTTTTTT
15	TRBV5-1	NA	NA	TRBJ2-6	CASRSRHSGANVLTF	TGCGCCAGCAGATCTCGACACTCTGGGGCCAACGTCCTGACTTTC
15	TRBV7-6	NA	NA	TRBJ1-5	CASSPLEGRNQPQHF	TGTGCCAGCAGCCCCCTGGAGGGACGCAATCAGCCCCAGCATTTT
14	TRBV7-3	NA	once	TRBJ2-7	CASSPQMEEREQYF	TGTGCCAGCAGCCCACAGATGGAGGAACGGGAGCAGTACTTC
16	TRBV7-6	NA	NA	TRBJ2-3	CASSLYGSGPTDTQYF	TGTGCCAGCAGCTTATATGGCTCGGGGCCCACAGATACGCAGTATTTT
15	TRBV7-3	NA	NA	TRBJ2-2	CASSSSLGGTGELFF	TGTGCCAGCAGCTCAAGCCTTGGGGGGACCGGGGAGCTGTTTTTT
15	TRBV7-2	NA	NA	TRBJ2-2	CASSLFQGGTGELFF	TGTGCCAGCAGCTTATTTCAGGGGGGCACCGGGGAGCTGTTTTTT
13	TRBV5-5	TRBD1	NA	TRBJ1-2	CASSRTGDYGYTF	TGTGCCAGCAGCCGTACAGGGGACTATGGCTACACCTTC
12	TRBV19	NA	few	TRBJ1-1	CASSVANTEAFF	TGTGCCAGTAGTGTCGCGAACACTGAAGCTTTCTTT
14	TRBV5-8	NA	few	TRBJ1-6	CASSFGQGSSPLHF	TGTGCCAGCAGCTTCGGTCAGGGGTCTTCACCCCTCCACTTT
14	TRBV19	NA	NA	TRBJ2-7	CASSIGRRGGEQYF	TGTGCCAGTAGTATAGGTCGCAGGGGAGGCGAGCAGTACTTC
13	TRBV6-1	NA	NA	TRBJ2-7	CASSGGPSYEQYF	TGTGCCAGCAGCGGGGGGCCCTCCTACGAGCAGTACTTC
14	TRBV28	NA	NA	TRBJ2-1	CASSFPGEGNEQFF	TGTGCCAGCAGTTTTCCGGGGGAAGGCAATGAGCAGTTCTTC
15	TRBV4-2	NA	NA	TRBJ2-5	CASSQGRQHQETQYF	TGTGCCAGCAGCCAGGGACGACAGCACCAAGAGACCCAGTACTTC
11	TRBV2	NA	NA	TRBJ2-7	CASSESHEQYF	TGTGCCAGCAGTGAGTCCCACGAGCAGTACTTC
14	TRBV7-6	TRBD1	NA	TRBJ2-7	CASSPQGTSYEQYF	TGTGCCAGCAGCCCACAGGGGACCTCCTACGAGCAGTACTTC
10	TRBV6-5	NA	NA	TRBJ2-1	CARGYNEQFF	TGTGCCAGGGGATACAATGAGCAGTTCTTC
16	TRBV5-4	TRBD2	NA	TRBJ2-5	CASSLPSGGARETQYF	TGTGCCAGCAGCTTACCTAGCGGGGGGGCCCGGGAGACCCAGTACTTC
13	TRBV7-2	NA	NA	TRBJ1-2	CASSLAGNDGYTF	TGTGCCAGCAGCTTGGCAGGGAATGACGGCTACACCTTC
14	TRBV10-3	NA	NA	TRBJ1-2	CAISEPGRTQGYTF	TGTGCCATCAGTGAGCCGGGCCGAACGCAAGGCTACACCTTC
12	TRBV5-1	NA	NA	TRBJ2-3	CASSLGQDTQYF	TGCGCCAGCAGCTTGGGGCAAGATACGCAGTATTTT
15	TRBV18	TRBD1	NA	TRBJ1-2	CASSPGTATNYGYTF	TGTGCCAGCTCCCCCGGGACAGCCACTAACTATGGCTACACCTTC
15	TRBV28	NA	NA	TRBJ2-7	CASSATGRATYEQYF	TGTGCCAGCAGTGCCACAGGTCGGGCCACCTACGAGCAGTACTTC
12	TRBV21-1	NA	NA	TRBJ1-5	CANGPSNQPQHF	TGTGCCAACGGGCCTAGCAATCAGCCCCAGCATTTT
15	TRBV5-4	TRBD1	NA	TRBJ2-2	CASSGTGRNTGELFF	TGTGCCAGCAGCGGGACAGGGAGGAACACCGGGGAGCTGTTTTTT
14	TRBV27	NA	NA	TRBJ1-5	CASSLLGGNQPQHF	TGTGCCAGCAGTTTATTGGGGGGCAATCAGCCCCAGCATTTT
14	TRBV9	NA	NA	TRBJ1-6	CASSPPRDGSPLHF	TGTGCCAGCAGCCCCCCGCGGGATGGTTCACCCCTCCACTTT
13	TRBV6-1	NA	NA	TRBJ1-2	CASSEGTNYGYTF	TGTGCCAGCAGTGAGGGGACTAACTATGGCTACACCTTC
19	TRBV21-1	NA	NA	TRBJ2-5	CASSQGGVAGGERPETQYF	TGTGCCAGCAGCCAAGGGGGGGTCGCCGGGGGAGAACGTCCAGAGACCCAGTACTTC